This T cell receptor (beta chain) was retrieved from a study of T cell repertoires in cytomegalovirus infection. Background on the study: It was the public TCR beta signatures that indicated both CMV infection and matching HLA type.

MiXCR, run by TCRdb on the reads, gives a single entry per CDR3 protein. This table holds 230,000 or so distinct CDR3 sequences, over 15% found once. CDR1 is SGHDT, CDR2 YYEEEE, per germline. The CDR3 spans 15 residues. V lost 4 bases and J lost 2; bases outside the gene matches: 5. To note about this clonotype: Its target is not known.

The study, taken as a whole, reports: Within the response measured ex vivo, HLA-C-restricted CMV-specific TCR beta clonotypes were dominant. Cumulated frequencies of public TCR beta families served to identify carriers of CMV plus the relevant HLA.

This chain links TRBV5-6 with TRBJ2-1; 8 nucleotides match TRBD2. The sample taken for sequencing was CD8+ T cells from PBMCs. The sequence was collected from a human donor in good health (CMV status not recorded). Some clones in this sample may be carry-over from other donors' samples. CDR3 in amino acids: CASSIGGGPYNEQFF. CDR3 coding DNA: TGTGCCAGCAGCATCGGGGGGGGCCCCTACAATGAGCAGTTCTTC.